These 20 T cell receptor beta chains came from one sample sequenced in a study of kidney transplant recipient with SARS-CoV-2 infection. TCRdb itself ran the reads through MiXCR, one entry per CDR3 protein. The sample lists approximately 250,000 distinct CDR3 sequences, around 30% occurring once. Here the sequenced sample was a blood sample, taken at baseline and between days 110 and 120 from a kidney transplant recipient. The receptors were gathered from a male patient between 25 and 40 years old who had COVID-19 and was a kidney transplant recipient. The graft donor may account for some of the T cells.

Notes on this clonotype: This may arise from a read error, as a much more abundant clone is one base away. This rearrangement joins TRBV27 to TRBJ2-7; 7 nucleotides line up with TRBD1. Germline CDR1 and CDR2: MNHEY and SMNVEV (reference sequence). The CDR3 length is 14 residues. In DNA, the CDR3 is TGTGCCAGCAACCAGGGGGATTGCTCCTGCGAGCAGTACTTC. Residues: CASNQGDCSCEQYF.

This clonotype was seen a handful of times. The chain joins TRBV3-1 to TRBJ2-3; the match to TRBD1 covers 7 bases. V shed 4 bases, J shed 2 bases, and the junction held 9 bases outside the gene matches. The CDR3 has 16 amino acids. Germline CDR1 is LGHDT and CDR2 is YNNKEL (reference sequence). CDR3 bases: TGTGCCAGCAGCCTTACTCCGACAGGGATCACAGATACGCAGTATTTT. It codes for CASSLTPTGITDTQYF.

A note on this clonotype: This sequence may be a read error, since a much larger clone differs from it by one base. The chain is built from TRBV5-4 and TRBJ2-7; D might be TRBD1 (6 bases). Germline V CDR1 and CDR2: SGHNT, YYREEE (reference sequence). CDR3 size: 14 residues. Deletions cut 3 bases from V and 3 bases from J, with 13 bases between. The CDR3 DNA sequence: TGTGCCAGCAGCTCCAATGGACAGAGCTACGAGCAGTACTTC. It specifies CASSSNGQSYEQYF.

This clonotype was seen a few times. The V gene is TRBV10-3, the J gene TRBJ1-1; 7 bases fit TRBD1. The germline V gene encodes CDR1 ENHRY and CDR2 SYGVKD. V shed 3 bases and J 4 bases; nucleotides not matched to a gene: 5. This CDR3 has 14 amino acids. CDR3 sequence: CAISDDRAGTEAFF. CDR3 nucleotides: TGTGCCATCAGTGACGACAGGGCGGGCACTGAAGCTTTCTTT.

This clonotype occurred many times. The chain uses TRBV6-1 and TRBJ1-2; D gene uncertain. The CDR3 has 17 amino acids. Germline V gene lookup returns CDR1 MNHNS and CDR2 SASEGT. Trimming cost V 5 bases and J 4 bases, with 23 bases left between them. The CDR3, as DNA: TGTGCCAGCAGTCCTGGCCTCTCTATGCGAAAGACCTATGGCTACACCTTC. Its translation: CASSPGLSMRKTYGYTF.

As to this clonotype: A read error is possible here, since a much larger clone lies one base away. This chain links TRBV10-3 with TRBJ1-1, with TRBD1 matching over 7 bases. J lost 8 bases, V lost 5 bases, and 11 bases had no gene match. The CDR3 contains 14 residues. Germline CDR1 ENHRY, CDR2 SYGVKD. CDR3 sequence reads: CAISYRGEALEAFF. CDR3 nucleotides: TGTGCCATCAGTTACAGGGGAGAGGCACTAGAAGCTTTCTTT.

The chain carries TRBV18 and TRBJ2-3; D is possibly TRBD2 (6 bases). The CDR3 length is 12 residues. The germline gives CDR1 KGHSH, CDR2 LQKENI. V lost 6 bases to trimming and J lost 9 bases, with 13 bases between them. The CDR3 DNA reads TGTGCCAGCTCCGTGTCGGGGAGGACGCAGTATTTT. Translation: CASSVSGRTQYF.

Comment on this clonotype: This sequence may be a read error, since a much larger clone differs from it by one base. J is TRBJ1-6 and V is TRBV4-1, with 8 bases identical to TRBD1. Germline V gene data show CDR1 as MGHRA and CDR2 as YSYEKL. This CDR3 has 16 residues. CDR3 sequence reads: CASGQDRAGGYSPLHF. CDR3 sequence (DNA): TGCGCCAGCGGCCAAGATAGGGCAGGGGGCTACTCACCCCTCCACTTT.

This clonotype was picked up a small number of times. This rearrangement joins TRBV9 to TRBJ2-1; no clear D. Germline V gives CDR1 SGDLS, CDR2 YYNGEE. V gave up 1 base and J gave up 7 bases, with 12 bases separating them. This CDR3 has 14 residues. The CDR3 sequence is CASSVSSSSNEQFF. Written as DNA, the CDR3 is TGTGCCAGCAGCGTATCGAGCAGTTCGAATGAGCAGTTCTTC.

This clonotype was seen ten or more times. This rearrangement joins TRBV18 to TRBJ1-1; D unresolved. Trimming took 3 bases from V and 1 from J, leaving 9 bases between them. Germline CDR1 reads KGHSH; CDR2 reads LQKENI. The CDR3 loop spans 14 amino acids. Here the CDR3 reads CASSPFSQNTEAFF. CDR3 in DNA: TGTGCCAGCTCACCCTTTAGCCAGAACACTGAAGCTTTCTTT.

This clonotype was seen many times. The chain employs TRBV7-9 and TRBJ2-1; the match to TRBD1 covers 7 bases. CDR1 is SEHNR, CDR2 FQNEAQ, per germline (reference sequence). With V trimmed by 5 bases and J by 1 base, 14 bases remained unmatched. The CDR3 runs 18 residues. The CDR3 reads CASSGYKTGEKSYNEQFF. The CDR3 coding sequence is TGTGCCAGCAGCGGATACAAAACAGGGGAAAAGTCCTACAATGAGCAGTTCTTC.

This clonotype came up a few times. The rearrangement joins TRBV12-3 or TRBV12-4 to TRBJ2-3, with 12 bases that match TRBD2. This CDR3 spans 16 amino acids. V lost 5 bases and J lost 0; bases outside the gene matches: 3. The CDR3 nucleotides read TGTGCCAGCAGTCCTAGCGGGAGGGCTAGCACAGATACGCAGTATTTT. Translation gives CASSPSGRASTDTQYF.

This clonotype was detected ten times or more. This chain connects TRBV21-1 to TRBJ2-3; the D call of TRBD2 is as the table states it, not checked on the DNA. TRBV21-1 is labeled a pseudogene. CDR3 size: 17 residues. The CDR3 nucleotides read TGTGCCAGCAGCTATCGTCTAGCTACAGTCATGCAAGATACGCAGTATTTT. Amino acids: CASSYRLATVMQDTQYF.

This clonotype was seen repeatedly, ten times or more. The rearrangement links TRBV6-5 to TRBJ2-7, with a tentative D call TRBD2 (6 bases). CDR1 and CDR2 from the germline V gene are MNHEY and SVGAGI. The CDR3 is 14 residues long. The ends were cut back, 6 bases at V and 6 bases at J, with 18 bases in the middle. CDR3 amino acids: CASSRDWTPAEQYF. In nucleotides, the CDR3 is TGTGCCAGCAGCCGGGACTGGACTCCCGCCGAGCAGTACTTC.

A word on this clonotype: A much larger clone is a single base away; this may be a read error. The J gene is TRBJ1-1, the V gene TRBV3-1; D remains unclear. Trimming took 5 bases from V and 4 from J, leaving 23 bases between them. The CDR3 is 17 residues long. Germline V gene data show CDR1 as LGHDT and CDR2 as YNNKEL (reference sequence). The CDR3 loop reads CASSGRIPISIRTEAFF. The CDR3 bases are TGTGCCAGCAGCGGGAGGATTCCCATTTCAATTCGCACTGAAGCTTTCTTT.

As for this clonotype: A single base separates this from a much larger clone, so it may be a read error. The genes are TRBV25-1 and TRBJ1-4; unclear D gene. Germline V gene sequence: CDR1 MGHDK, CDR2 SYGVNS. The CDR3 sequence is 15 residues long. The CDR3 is CASSEGQRSNEKPFF. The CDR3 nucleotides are TGTGCCAGCAGTGAAGGGCAGCGTTCTAATGAAAAACCGTTTTTT. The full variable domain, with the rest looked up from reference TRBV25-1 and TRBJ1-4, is EADIYQTPRYLVIGTGKKITLECSQTMGHDKMYWYQQDPGMELHLIHYSYGVNSTEKGDLSSESTVSRIRTEHFPLTLESARPSHTSQYLCASSEGQRSNEKPFFGSGTQLSVL.

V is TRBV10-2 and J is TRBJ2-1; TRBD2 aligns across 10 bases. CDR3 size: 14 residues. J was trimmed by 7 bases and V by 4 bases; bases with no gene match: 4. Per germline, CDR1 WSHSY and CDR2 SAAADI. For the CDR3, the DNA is TGCGCCAGCAGTGGGGTTAGCGGGAGGAATGAGCAGTTCTTC. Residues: CASSGVSGRNEQFF.

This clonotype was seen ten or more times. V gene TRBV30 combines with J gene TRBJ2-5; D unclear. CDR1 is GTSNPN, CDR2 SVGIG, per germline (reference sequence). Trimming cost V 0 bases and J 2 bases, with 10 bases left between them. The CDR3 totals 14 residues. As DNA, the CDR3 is TGTGCCTGGAGTGTTAGGACGGCGCAAGAGACCCAGTACTTC. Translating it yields CAWSVRTAQETQYF.

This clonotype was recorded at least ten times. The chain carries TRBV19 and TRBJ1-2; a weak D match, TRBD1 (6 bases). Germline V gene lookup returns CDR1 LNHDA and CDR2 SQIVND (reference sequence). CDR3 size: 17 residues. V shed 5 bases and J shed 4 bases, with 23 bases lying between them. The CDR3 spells CASSSAGTNRKTYGYTF. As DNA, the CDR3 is TGTGCCAGTAGTTCTGCGGGGACAAATCGAAAGACCTATGGCTACACCTTC.

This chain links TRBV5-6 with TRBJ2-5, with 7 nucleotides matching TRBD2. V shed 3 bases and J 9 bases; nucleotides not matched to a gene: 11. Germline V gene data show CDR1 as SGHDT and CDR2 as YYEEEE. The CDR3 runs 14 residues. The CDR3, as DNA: TGTGCCAGCAGCTGGTCTAGCGGCGGGGAGGCCCAGTACTTC. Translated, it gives CASSWSSGGEAQYF.